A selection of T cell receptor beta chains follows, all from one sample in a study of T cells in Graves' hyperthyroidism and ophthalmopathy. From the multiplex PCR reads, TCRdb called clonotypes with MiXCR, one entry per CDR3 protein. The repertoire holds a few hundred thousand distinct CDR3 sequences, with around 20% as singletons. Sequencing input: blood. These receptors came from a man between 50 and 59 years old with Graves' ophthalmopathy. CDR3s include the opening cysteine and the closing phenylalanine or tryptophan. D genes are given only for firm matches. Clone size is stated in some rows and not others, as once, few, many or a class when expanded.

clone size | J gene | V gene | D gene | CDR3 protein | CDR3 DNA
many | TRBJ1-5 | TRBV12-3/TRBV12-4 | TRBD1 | CASSSTGGNSNQPQHF | TGTGCCAGCAGTTCCACAGGGGGCAATAGCAATCAGCCCCAGCATTTT
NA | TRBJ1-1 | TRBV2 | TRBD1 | CASSVTGGGTEAFF | TGTGCCAGCAGCGTAACAGGGGGCGGCACTGAAGCTTTCTTT
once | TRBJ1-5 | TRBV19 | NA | CACSVIGDQPQHF | TGTGCCTGCTCAGTTATCGGGGATCAGCCCCAGCATTTT
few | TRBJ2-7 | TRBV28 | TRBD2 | CASSFLAGGQGEQYF | TGTGCCAGCAGTTTCCTAGCGGGAGGACAAGGCGAGCAGTACTTC
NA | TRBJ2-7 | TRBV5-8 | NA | CASSSSRVEQYF | TGTGCCAGCAGCTCAAGCAGGGTGGAGCAGTACTTC
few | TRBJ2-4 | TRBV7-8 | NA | CASSQKRDPAKNIQYF | TGTGCCAGCAGCCAAAAAAGGGATCCCGCCAAAAACATTCAGTACTTC
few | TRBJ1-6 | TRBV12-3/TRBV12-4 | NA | CASSSPGSPLHF | TGTGCCAGCAGTTCACCGGGATCACCCCTCCACTTT
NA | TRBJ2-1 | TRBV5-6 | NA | CASSFSFGGVGNEQFF | TGTGCCAGCAGCTTTTCGTTTGGGGGAGTGGGTAATGAGCAGTTCTTC
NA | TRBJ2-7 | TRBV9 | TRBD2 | CASSPRTSGVEQYF | TGTGCCAGCAGCCCCCGGACTAGCGGGGTCGAGCAGTACTTC
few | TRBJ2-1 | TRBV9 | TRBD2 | CASSAAGTSGNEQFF | TGTGCCAGCAGCGCCGCCGGGACTAGCGGGAATGAGCAGTTCTTC
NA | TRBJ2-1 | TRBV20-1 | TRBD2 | CSHTTGLAGSEQFF | TGCAGTCATACGACGGGACTAGCGGGCTCTGAGCAGTTCTTC
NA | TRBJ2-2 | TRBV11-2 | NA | CASSLGRGELFF | TGTGCCAGCAGCTTAGGTCGCGGGGAGCTGTTTTTT
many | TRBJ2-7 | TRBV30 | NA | CAWSVHGSPYEQYF | TGTGCCTGGAGTGTACACGGGAGTCCCTACGAGCAGTACTTC
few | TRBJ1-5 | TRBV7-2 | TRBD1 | CASSFNGGQGFSQPQHF | TGTGCCAGCAGCTTTAACGGAGGACAGGGTTTCAGTCAGCCCCAGCATTTT
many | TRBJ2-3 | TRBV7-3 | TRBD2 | CASSEGLAGAKQYF | TGTGCCAGCAGCGAAGGACTAGCGGGAGCGAAGCAGTATTTT
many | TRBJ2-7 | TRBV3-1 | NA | CASSRGTHEQYF | TGTGCCAGCAGCCGGGGGACACACGAGCAGTACTTC
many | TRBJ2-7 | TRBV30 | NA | CAWSPDPSLGQYF | TGTGCCTGGAGTCCGGATCCCTCTTTAGGGCAGTACTTC
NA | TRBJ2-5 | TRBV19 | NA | CASSYTVVETQYF | TGTGCCAGTAGCTATACCGTGGTGGAGACCCAGTACTTC
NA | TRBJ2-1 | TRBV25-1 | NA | CASSEWGVAAGGEQFF | TGTGCCAGCAGTGAATGGGGGGTGGCGGCAGGGGGTGAGCAGTTCTTC
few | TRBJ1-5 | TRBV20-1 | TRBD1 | CSASYTTGGEQPQHF | TGCAGTGCTTCCTATACGACAGGGGGGGAACAGCCCCAGCATTTT
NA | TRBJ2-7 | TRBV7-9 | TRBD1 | CASSSGTAAYEQYF | TGTGCCAGCAGCTCCGGGACAGCCGCCTACGAGCAGTACTTC
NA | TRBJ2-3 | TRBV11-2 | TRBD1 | CASSFRGRPTDTQYF | TGTGCCAGCAGCTTCAGGGGGCGTCCGACAGATACGCAGTATTTT
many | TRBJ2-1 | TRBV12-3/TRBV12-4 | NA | CASSKERIDYNEQFF | TGTGCCAGCAGCAAAGAGCGGATAGATTACAATGAGCAGTTCTTC
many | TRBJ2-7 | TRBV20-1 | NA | CSARTEVGEQYF | TGCAGTGCTAGGACAGAGGTAGGCGAGCAGTACTTC
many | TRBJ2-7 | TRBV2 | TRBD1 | CASNRDRGLSEQYF | TGTGCCAGCAACCGGGACAGGGGCCTTAGCGAGCAGTACTTC
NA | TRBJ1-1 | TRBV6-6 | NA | CASSYGGGRETEAFF | TGTGCCAGCAGTTACGGGGGGGGGCGGGAGACTGAAGCTTTCTTT
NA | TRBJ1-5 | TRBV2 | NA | CASSGGWGGDQPQHF | TGTGCCAGCAGTGGAGGATGGGGGGGCGACCAGCCCCAGCATTTT
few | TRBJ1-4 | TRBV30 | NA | CAWRRVLNEKLFF | TGTGCCTGGAGACGCGTATTGAATGAAAAACTGTTTTTT
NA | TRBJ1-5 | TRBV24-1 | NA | CATSGPFFNQPQHF | TGTGCCACCAGTGGGCCGTTCTTCAATCAGCCCCAGCATTTT
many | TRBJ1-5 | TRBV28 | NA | CASRGEGSHQPQHF | TGTGCCAGCAGGGGGGAAGGGTCTCATCAGCCCCAGCATTTT
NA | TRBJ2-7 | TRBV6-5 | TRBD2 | CASSYGGGISYEQYF | TGTGCCAGCAGTTACGGGGGAGGGATCTCCTACGAGCAGTACTTC
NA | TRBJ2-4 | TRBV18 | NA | CASSPPQEGKNIQYF | TGTGCCAGCTCACCCCCACAGGAGGGCAAAAACATTCAGTACTTC
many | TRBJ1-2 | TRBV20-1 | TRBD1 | CSAAPRGRDYGYTF | TGCAGTGCTGCCCCCAGGGGGCGCGACTATGGCTACACCTTC
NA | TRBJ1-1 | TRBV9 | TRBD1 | CASSPRQGTNTEAFF | TGTGCCAGCAGCCCCCGACAGGGGACGAACACTGAAGCTTTCTTT
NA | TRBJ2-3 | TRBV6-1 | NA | CASSYSAATDTQYF | TGTGCCAGCAGTTACAGCGCAGCCACAGATACGCAGTATTTT
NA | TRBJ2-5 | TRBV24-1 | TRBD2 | CATSRDYETQYF | TGTGCCACCAGCCGGGACTACGAGACCCAGTACTTC
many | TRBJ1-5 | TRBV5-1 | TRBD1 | CASSPGQQNQPQHF | TGCGCCAGCAGCCCGGGACAGCAAAATCAGCCCCAGCATTTT
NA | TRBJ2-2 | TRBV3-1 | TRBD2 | CASSQSWESSGETPNTGELFF | TGTGCCAGCAGCCAATCCTGGGAATCTAGCGGAGAAACCCCGAACACCGGGGAGCTGTTTTTT
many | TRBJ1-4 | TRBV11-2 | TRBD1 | CASSLGDRDNEKLFF | TGTGCCAGCAGCTTAGGCGACAGGGACAATGAAAAACTGTTTTTT
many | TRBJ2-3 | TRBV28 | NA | CASSLIGVTDTQYF | TGTGCCAGCAGTTTAATAGGGGTCACAGATACGCAGTATTTT
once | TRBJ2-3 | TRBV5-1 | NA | CASSPEQGRTDTQYF | TGCGCCAGCAGCCCGGAACAGGGACGCACAGATACGCAGTATTTT
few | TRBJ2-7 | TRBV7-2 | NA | CASSLVRGSHEQYF | TGTGCCAGCAGCTTAGTTCGGGGTTCCCACGAGCAGTACTTC
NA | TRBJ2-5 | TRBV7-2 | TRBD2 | CASSIGTSGSGTQYF | TGTGCCAGCAGCATCGGGACTAGCGGGAGTGGGACCCAGTACTTC
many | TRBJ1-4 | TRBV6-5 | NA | CASSYGGNGHEKLFF | TGTGCCAGCAGTTACGGGGGGAATGGACATGAAAAACTGTTTTTT
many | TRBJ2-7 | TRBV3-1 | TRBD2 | CASSQDPAGEYEQYF | TGTGCCAGCAGCCAAGATCCAGCGGGAGAGTACGAGCAGTACTTC
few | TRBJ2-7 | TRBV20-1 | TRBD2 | CSARGLAGVDEQYF | TGCAGTGCTAGGGGACTAGCGGGAGTTGACGAGCAGTACTTC
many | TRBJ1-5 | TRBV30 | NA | CAWSADHSNQPQHF | TGTGCCTGGAGTGCCGACCATAGCAATCAGCCCCAGCATTTT
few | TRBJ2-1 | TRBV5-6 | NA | CASSAGLTSYNEQFF | TGTGCCAGCAGCGCGGGTTTGACCTCCTACAATGAGCAGTTCTTC
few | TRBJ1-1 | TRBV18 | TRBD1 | CASSPTGTGRTEAFF | TGTGCCAGCTCACCGACCGGGACAGGGAGGACTGAAGCTTTCTTT
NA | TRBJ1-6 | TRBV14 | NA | CASSPKGSSPLHF | TGTGCCAGCAGCCCCAAGGGTAGTTCACCCCTCCACTTT
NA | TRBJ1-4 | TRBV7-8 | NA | CASSLGSRSEKLFF | TGTGCCAGCAGCTTAGGCAGTAGGAGTGAAAAACTGTTTTTT
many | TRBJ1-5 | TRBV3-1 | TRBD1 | CASSLQTGGNQPQHF | TGTGCCAGCAGCCTCCAGACAGGGGGCAATCAGCCCCAGCATTTT
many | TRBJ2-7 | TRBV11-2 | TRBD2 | CASLVAGGSREQYF | TGTGCCAGCCTAGTAGCGGGAGGCTCGAGGGAGCAGTACTTC
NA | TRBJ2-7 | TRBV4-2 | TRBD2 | CASTQGGTSPYEQYF | TGTGCCAGCACCCAAGGGGGGACTAGTCCCTACGAGCAGTACTTC
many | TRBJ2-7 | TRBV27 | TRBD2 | CASSFGGRYSYEQYF | TGTGCCAGCAGTTTTGGCGGGAGGTACTCCTACGAGCAGTACTTC
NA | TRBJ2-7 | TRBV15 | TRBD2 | CATSTPDGSGGGYEQYF | TGTGCCACCAGCACCCCGGATGGTAGCGGGGGGGGGTACGAGCAGTACTTC